This T cell receptor beta chain stems from a study of T cells in women clearing cervical HPV infection. Study-level background: Case blood was drawn a median approximately 150 days after lesion detection.

The CDR3 covers 15 residues. The germline CDR1 and CDR2 sequences are LNHDA and SQIVND (reference sequence). Concerning this clone itself: The read gets to within 3 residues of the CDR3 end, and the germline J gene fills in the rest.

The method was immunoSEQ multiplex PCR; TCRdb's version includes in-frame clones alone and lacks a portion of them. The sample's table shows more than 25,000 clones. Sequences were obtained from blood buffy coat. V gene TRBV19 combines with J gene TRBJ1-2; D may be TRBD1 (5 bases). The TCR comes from a woman aged 18 to 75 with a cervical HPV16 infection that either progressed to CIN3+ or cleared (not recorded which). CDR3 amino acids: CASTTTHRAGYDYTF. The DNA read from the CDR3 is TGTGCCAGTACTACAACCCATCGGGCAGGGTACGAC. Full variable domain (outside the CDR3, taken from reference TRBV19 and TRBJ1-2): DGGITQSPKYLFRKEGQNVTLSCEQNLNHDAMYWYRQDPGQGLRLIYYSQIVNDFQKGDIAEGYSVSREKKESFPLTVTSAQKNPTAFYLCASTTTHRAGYDYTFGSGTRLTVV.